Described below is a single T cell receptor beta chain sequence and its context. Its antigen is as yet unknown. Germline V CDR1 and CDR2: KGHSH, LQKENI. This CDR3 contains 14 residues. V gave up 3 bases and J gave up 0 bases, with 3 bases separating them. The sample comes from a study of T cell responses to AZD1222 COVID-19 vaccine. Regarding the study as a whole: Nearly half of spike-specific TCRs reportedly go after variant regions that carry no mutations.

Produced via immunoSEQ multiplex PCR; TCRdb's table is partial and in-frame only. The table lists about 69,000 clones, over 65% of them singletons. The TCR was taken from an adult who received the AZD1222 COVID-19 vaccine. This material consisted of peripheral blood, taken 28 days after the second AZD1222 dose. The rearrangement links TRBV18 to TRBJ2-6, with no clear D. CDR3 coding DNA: TGTGCCAGCTCACCGGACTCTGGGGCCAACGTCCTGACTTTC. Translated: CASSPDSGANVLTF.